Below, one T cell receptor beta chain is given with its context. This entry belongs to a study of CD8 T cells in Susac syndrome. Reverse transcription used 0.5 to 1 ug RNA and random hexamers. TCRdb re-analysed the immunoSEQ multiplex PCR reads in MiXCR, keeping a single row per CDR3 protein. Of around 110,000 distinct CDR3 sequences listed, approximately 93% are singletons. Germline loops: CDR1 SEHNR, CDR2 FQNEAQ (reference sequence). V was trimmed by 3 bases and J by 2 bases, leaving 12 bases between them. This CDR3 is built from 15 residues. This chain joins TRBV7-9 and TRBJ2-3; D possibly corresponds to TRBD2 (6 bases). This receptor was taken from a human donor with Susac syndrome. The sequencing sample was made of CD8+ T cells from PBMCs. In nucleotides, the CDR3 is TGTGCCAGCAGCTTGGGACTGGCCCACACAGATACGCAGTATTTT. Its protein product is CASSLGLAHTDTQYF. Filled out from reference TRBV7-9 and TRBJ2-3, the complete variable domain reads DTGVSQNPRHKITKRGQNVTFRCDPISEHNRLYWYRQTLGQGPEFLTYFQNEAQLEKSRLLSDRFSAERPKGSFSTLEIQRTEQGDSAMYLCASSLGLAHTDTQYFGPGTRLTVL.